This is a list of T cell receptor beta chains from one sample in a study of persistence of HIV-infected CD4 T cells. Some clones are missing from TCRdb's copy, which holds only in-frame ones; the method was immunoSEQ multiplex PCR. The table shows approximately 36,000 clones, with more than 70% occurring only once. These receptors' targets are unknown. Specimen: cultured CD4+ T cells from PBMCs, collected from a patient who received antiretroviral therapy. Receptors originate from an adult with HIV. The donor label of this sample is uncertain. Each CDR3 is given with its conserved first and last residue. Each record gives: D gene, V gene, J gene, clone size, CDR3 protein, CDR3 DNA. The D gene is left open where the match is weak. Clone size appears in some rows only: once, few, many, or a class for an expanded clone.

D: .
V: TRBV5-1
J: TRBJ2-5
size: .
CDR3: CASSSVRATGKMPQYF
DNA: TGCGCCAGCAGCTCTGTAAGAGCGACTGGGAAAATGCCCCAGTACTTC

D: TRBD1
V: TRBV2
J: TRBJ1-2
size: .
CDR3: CASNLLDRGRGGYTF
DNA: TGTGCCAGCAACCTACTAGACAGGGGACGAGGGGGCTACACCTTC

D: .
V: TRBV10-3
J: TRBJ2-3
size: .
CDR3: CAISPMRGLSTDTQYF
DNA: TGTGCCATCAGTCCGATGCGGGGGCTCTCCACAGATACGCAGTATTTT

D: .
V: TRBV5-4
J: TRBJ2-3
size: .
CDR3: CASSLEPSTDTQYF
DNA: TGTGCCAGCAGCTTGGAGCCGTCCACAGATACGCAGTATTTT

D: .
V: TRBV7-9
J: TRBJ1-4
size: .
CDR3: CASSLQGSGEKLFF
DNA: TGTGCCAGCAGCTTACAGGGTTCTGGTGAAAAACTGTTTTTT

D: .
V: TRBV6-5
J: TRBJ2-3
size: once
CDR3: CASSKPGVVGTQYF
DNA: TGTGCCAGCAGCAAACCAGGGGTGGTGGGTACGCAGTATTTT

D: .
V: TRBV5-1
J: TRBJ1-1
size: .
CDR3: CASSLGHGGENTEAFF
DNA: TGCGCCAGCAGCTTGGGCCACGGGGGAGAGAACACTGAAGCTTTCTTT

D: TRBD1
V: TRBV6-5
J: TRBJ1-5
size: .
CDR3: CASSSTGAEQPQHF
DNA: TGTGCCAGCAGTTCGACAGGGGCAGAACAGCCCCAGCATTTT

D: .
V: TRBV15
J: TRBJ2-6
size: .
CDR3: CATSRDRLSSGANVLTF
DNA: TGTGCCACCAGCAGAGATAGGTTGAGCTCTGGGGCCAACGTCCTGACTTTC

D: .
V: TRBV2
J: TRBJ2-3
size: .
CDR3: CASSEPGLTPPTDTQYF
DNA: TGTGCCAGCAGTGAACCAGGACTAACCCCCCCCACAGATACGCAGTATTTT

D: .
V: TRBV10-3
J: TRBJ2-7
size: .
CDR3: CAIRTALAYEQYF
DNA: TGTGCCATCAGAACAGCCTTGGCCTACGAGCAGTACTTC

D: .
V: TRBV6-1
J: TRBJ2-2
size: once
CDR3: CASSEEPPSGPGELFF
DNA: TGTGCCAGCAGTGAAGAACCCCCGTCGGGTCCCGGGGAGCTGTTTTTT

D: TRBD2
V: TRBV3-1/TRBV3-2
J: TRBJ2-2
size: few
CDR3: CASSPRGGSGELFF
DNA: TGTGCCAGCAGCCCTCGGGGAGGGAGCGGGGAGCTGTTTTTT

D: .
V: TRBV3-1/TRBV3-2
J: TRBJ2-7
size: .
CDR3: CASSHSEREQYF
DNA: TGTGCCAGCAGCCATTCGGAGCGCGAGCAGTACTTC

D: .
V: TRBV29-1
J: TRBJ2-2
size: few
CDR3: CSANRPGSAGELFF
DNA: TGCAGCGCGAACCGGCCGGGAAGCGCCGGGGAGCTGTTTTTT

D: .
V: TRBV3-1/TRBV3-2
J: TRBJ2-3
size: .
CDR3: CASRAGTRNTDTQYF
DNA: TGTGCCAGCAGGGCCGGGACGAGGAACACAGATACGCAGTATTTT

D: TRBD1
V: TRBV27
J: TRBJ1-4
size: .
CDR3: CASSKWTGGILNEKLFF
DNA: TGTGCCAGCAGCAAATGGACAGGGGGCATCCTCAATGAAAAACTGTTTTTT

D: .
V: TRBV6-2/TRBV6-3
J: TRBJ2-6
size: .
CDR3: CASSTDPPTVLTF
DNA: TGTGCCAGCAGTACGGACCCCCCAACTGTCCTGACTTTC

D: .
V: TRBV28
J: TRBJ2-3
size: .
CDR3: CAGGPSGANTQYF
DNA: TGTGCGGGCGGACCGTCAGGAGCGAATACGCAGTATTTT

D: .
V: TRBV18
J: TRBJ1-1
size: .
CDR3: CASSLDTEAFF
DNA: TGTGCCAGCTCTTTAGACACTGAAGCTTTCTTT

D: .
V: TRBV19
J: TRBJ1-5
size: .
CDR3: CASSMGGNQPQHF
DNA: TGTGCCAGTAGTATGGGTGGCAATCAGCCCCAGCATTTT

D: TRBD2
V: TRBV6-1
J: TRBJ2-4
size: .
CDR3: CASSEESGTSGARAKNIQYF
DNA: TGTGCCAGCAGTGAAGAATCCGGGACTAGCGGGGCTAGAGCCAAAAACATTCAGTACTTC

D: .
V: TRBV6-5
J: TRBJ1-5
size: .
CDR3: CASTQQGAYQPQHF
DNA: TGTGCCAGCACCCAGCAGGGCGCCTATCAGCCCCAGCATTTT

D: TRBD1
V: TRBV6-1
J: TRBJ1-5
size: .
CDR3: CASSDRQGVWLGQPQHF
DNA: TGTGCCAGCAGTGATCGTCAGGGGGTTTGGTTAGGACAGCCCCAGCATTTT

D: TRBD1
V: TRBV19
J: TRBJ2-6
size: .
CDR3: CASSAGGFRANVLTF
DNA: TGTGCCAGTAGTGCAGGGGGATTTAGGGCCAACGTCCTGACTTTC

D: TRBD1
V: TRBV10-3
J: TRBJ2-1
size: .
CDR3: CAISERDRGFYNEQFF
DNA: TGTGCCATCAGTGAGCGGGACAGGGGATTTTACAATGAGCAGTTCTTC

D: TRBD1
V: TRBV5-4
J: TRBJ2-7
size: .
CDR3: CASSSTGGLNEQYF
DNA: TGTGCCAGCAGCTCGACAGGGGGCTTAAACGAGCAGTACTTC

D: TRBD1
V: TRBV12-3/TRBV12-4
J: TRBJ1-1
size: .
CDR3: CASSLQGRGEAFF
DNA: TGTGCCAGCAGTCTACAGGGGAGGGGTGAAGCTTTCTTT

D: TRBD2
V: TRBV5-5
J: TRBJ2-3
size: .
CDR3: CASSLGLAGGPDTQYF
DNA: TGTGCCAGCAGCCTGGGGCTAGCGGGGGGACCAGATACGCAGTATTTT

D: .
V: TRBV5-1
J: TRBJ2-2
size: .
CDR3: CASSPLVRGKGTGELFF
DNA: TGCGCCAGCAGCCCGTTGGTCAGGGGCAAAGGGACCGGGGAGCTGTTTTTT

D: .
V: TRBV7-2
J: TRBJ1-5
size: once
CDR3: CASSLVVNSNQPQHF
DNA: TGTGCCAGCAGCTTAGTAGTTAATAGCAATCAGCCCCAGCATTTT

D: .
V: TRBV12-3/TRBV12-4
J: TRBJ2-2
size: .
CDR3: CASSLKGTGELFF
DNA: TGTGCCAGCAGTTTAAAAGGCACCGGGGAGCTGTTTTTT

D: .
V: TRBV28
J: TRBJ1-1
size: .
CDR3: CASSEGGWAEAFF
DNA: TGTGCCAGCAGCGAGGGAGGGTGGGCTGAAGCTTTCTTT

D: .
V: TRBV3-1/TRBV3-2
J: TRBJ1-1
size: .
CDR3: CASSQVFQGLNTEAFF
DNA: TGTGCCAGCAGCCAAGTTTTCCAGGGCTTGAACACTGAAGCTTTCTTT

D: TRBD2
V: TRBV27
J: TRBJ2-1
size: .
CDR3: CASTRLAGYNEQFF
DNA: TGTGCCAGCACCAGACTAGCGGGGTACAATGAGCAGTTCTTC

D: .
V: TRBV5-1
J: TRBJ1-1
size: few
CDR3: CASTPQGSAEAFF
DNA: TGCGCCAGCACCCCACAGGGATCCGCTGAAGCTTTCTTT

D: TRBD2
V: TRBV5-1
J: TRBJ2-3
size: once
CDR3: CASSLAGADTQYF
DNA: TGCGCCAGCAGCCTAGCGGGGGCAGATACGCAGTATTTT

D: .
V: TRBV10-1
J: TRBJ1-6
size: few
CDR3: CASSESRGRAPLHF
DNA: TGCGCCAGCAGTGAATCGAGGGGACGGGCACCCCTCCACTTT

D: .
V: TRBV9
J: TRBJ1-1
size: .
CDR3: CASSVGGQRNTEAFF
DNA: TGTGCCAGCAGCGTAGGAGGACAGAGGAACACTGAAGCTTTCTTT

D: .
V: TRBV2
J: TRBJ2-7
size: .
CDR3: CASSGAYEQYF
DNA: TGTGCCAGCAGTGGAGCCTACGAGCAGTACTTC

D: .
V: TRBV5-5
J: TRBJ2-2
size: .
CDR3: CASSPSGAGGELFF
DNA: TGTGCCAGCAGCCCCTCAGGGGCCGGTGGGGAGCTGTTTTTT

D: .
V: TRBV9
J: TRBJ2-3
size: .
CDR3: CASSNLPPGVSDTQYF
DNA: TGTGCCAGCAGCAATCTCCCCCCCGGGGTGTCAGATACGCAGTATTTT

D: .
V: TRBV12-3/TRBV12-4
J: TRBJ1-4
size: .
CDR3: CASSWGPGEKLFF
DNA: TGTGCCAGCTCTTGGGGACCCGGAGAAAAACTGTTTTTT

D: .
V: TRBV28
J: TRBJ2-1
size: .
CDR3: CASSLPGVDEQFF
DNA: TGTGCCAGCAGTTTGCCAGGGGTAGATGAGCAGTTCTTC

D: .
V: TRBV7-3
J: TRBJ1-1
size: .
CDR3: CASSLMGLDEAFF
DNA: TGTGCCAGCAGCTTAATGGGTCTGGATGAAGCTTTCTTT

D: .
V: TRBV7-8
J: TRBJ1-6
size: .
CDR3: CAAGPAASSGNSPLHF
DNA: TGTGCCGCCGGACCGGCAGCTTCTTCTGGGAATTCACCCCTCCACTTT

D: TRBD1
V: TRBV18
J: TRBJ1-4
size: .
CDR3: CASSRQGNEKLFF
DNA: TGTGCCAGCTCCCGACAGGGTAATGAAAAACTGTTTTTT

D: .
V: TRBV7-3
J: TRBJ2-7
size: .
CDR3: CASSDNSGDEQYF
DNA: TGTGCCAGCAGCGATAATTCAGGGGACGAGCAGTACTTC

D: .
V: TRBV5-1
J: TRBJ1-4
size: .
CDR3: CASSLDVATNEKLFF
DNA: TGCGCCAGCAGCTTGGACGTTGCAACTAATGAAAAACTGTTTTTT

D: TRBD1
V: TRBV2
J: TRBJ1-4
size: .
CDR3: CASSEQGAVTNEKLFF
DNA: TGTGCCAGCAGTGAGCAGGGGGCTGTGACTAATGAAAAACTGTTTTTT

D: .
V: TRBV18
J: TRBJ1-1
size: .
CDR3: CASSPHHTGTEAFF
DNA: TGTGCCAGCTCACCCCATCATACCGGCACTGAAGCTTTCTTT

D: .
V: TRBV6-5
J: TRBJ2-3
size: .
CDR3: CASRHTTDTQYF
DNA: TGTGCCAGCAGACACACCACAGATACGCAGTATTTT

D: .
V: TRBV5-1
J: TRBJ2-7
size: once
CDR3: CASSVREGGYEQYF
DNA: TGCGCCAGCAGCGTAAGGGAAGGGGGGTACGAGCAGTACTTC

D: .
V: TRBV9
J: TRBJ1-5
size: .
CDR3: CASSEGVTRGNQPQHF
DNA: TGTGCCAGCAGCGAGGGAGTTACTAGGGGCAATCAGCCCCAGCATTTT

D: .
V: TRBV10-2
J: TRBJ1-1
size: .
CDR3: CASSEPVASTEAFF
DNA: TGCGCCAGCAGTGAACCAGTTGCTAGCACTGAAGCTTTCTTT